This record covers a single TCR beta chain. No antigen is known for it. No much larger clone is present one base from it, and per-base qualities are unavailable. To be eligible, patients had to be adults with ileal or ileocolonic Crohn's disease and an indication for ileocolonic resection. Before DNA extraction, whole ileal mucosal biopsies were kept frozen at -80 degrees C. A TRizol-based method was used to extract genomic DNA from the frozen whole biopsies, and the DNA was quantified with a NanoDrop 2000 spectrophotometer. The entry originates in a study of T cell repertoires in ileal Crohn's disease (dated by TCRdb to between 2017 and 2020). Background for the entire study: At the time of surgery, around 35% of patients were active smokers, and the median duration of disease was approximately eight years. Surgery was performed for a complication in all patients, with stricturing disease in 61% and penetrating disease in 39%. About half of the patients received postoperative therapy: about a dozen received thiopurines and 15 to 20 received anti-TNF agents. TCR repertoire analysis was done in a few dozen Crohn's disease patients from a prospective multicentre cohort. The study was conducted in parallel with a multicentre cohort that was designed to identify predictors of early endoscopic recurrence following ileocolonic resection. Endoscopic postoperative recurrence was defined by a Rutgeerts score above i0. A total of around 150 mucosal samples from 60 or so patients were sequenced, collected from several sites on the surgical specimen as well as at postoperative endoscopy.

Overall study results and their limits: Higher high-frequency clone percentages at surgery were associated with endoscopic recurrence; all patients with clonality above 26.8% (18/57) had recurrence. A significantly higher proportion of clonal expansions was observed in active smokers at surgery than in non-smokers (approximately 28% vs 17%, p=0.02). Compared with CD4 T cells, sorted CD8 T cells contained more high-frequency clones, which suggests that the mucosal expansions were mostly CD8. Only a subgroup of patients, of unstated size, had mucosal CD4 and CD8 T cells sorted and sequenced.

Five hundred nanograms of biopsy DNA per sample were submitted for commercial TCRB immunosequencing. Adaptive Biotechnology amplified CDR3 regions from genomic DNA with a two-step multiplex PCR that controlled for amplification bias. Primers for every V and J gene segment were used in the first PCR, and barcodes and Illumina adapters were added in the second PCR. CDR3 libraries were sequenced using an Illumina instrument. The paper's processing steps were these. The analysis used both the pipelines supplied by the vendor and custom analysis of the raw data in R/Bioconductor with R version 3.3.0. Clonality, which ranges from 0 to 1, was calculated as the inverse of the normalised Shannon entropy across all productive clones. High-frequency clones were defined as the repertoire share of the top 100 clones, retaining only clones passing a 95% confidence test. The Simpson index measured repertoire diversity, and the Morisita-Horn index measured overlap between samples. The source is immuneACCESS, and TCRdb retained only in-frame sequences with V and J called. Part of the clones is not carried over; for the studies checked, unresolved V genes explain less than half of this, and the remainder is unexplained. The V and J calls and clone size come from that table; D and trimming were worked out from the DNA. Within this sample are about 12,000 clones, with around 77% of them counted one time only. The ten largest clones add up to less than 5.5% of the sample.

CDR1 and CDR2 are read off the germline V gene as MDHEN and SYDVKM. V drops 5 bases and J drops 0 bases, leaving 15 bases in between. The CDR3 runs 16 amino acids, cysteine and phenylalanine included. The CDR3 DNA has 48 bases and is translated from base 1. The sample was ileal tissue. The chain links TRBV28 with TRBJ2-3; the D region possibly corresponds to TRBD1 (7 bases align). The TCR originated in an adult with Crohn's disease. For the CDR3, the sequence is CASSTGDSDSTDTQYF. The DNA sequence is as follows: TGTGCCAGCAGTACGGGGGACAGTGACAGCACAGATACGCAGTATTTT.